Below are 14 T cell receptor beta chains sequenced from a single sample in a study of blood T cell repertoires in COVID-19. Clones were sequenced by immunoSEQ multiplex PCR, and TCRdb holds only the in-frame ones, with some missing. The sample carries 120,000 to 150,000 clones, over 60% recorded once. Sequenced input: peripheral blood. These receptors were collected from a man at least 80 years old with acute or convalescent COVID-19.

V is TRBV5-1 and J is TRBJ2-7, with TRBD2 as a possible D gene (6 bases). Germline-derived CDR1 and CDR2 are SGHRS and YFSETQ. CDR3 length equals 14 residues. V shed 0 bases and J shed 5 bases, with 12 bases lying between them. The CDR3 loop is CASSLDAGKNEQYF. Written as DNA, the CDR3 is TGCGCCAGCAGCTTGGATGCGGGAAAAAACGAGCAGTACTTC.

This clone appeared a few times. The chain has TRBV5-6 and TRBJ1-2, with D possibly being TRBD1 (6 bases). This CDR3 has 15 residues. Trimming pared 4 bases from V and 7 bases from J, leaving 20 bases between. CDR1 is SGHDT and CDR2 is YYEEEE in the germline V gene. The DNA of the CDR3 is TGTGCCAGCAGCGAGGGGGGGAATCCGGGTGCTGGCTACACCTTC. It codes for CASSEGGNPGAGYTF.

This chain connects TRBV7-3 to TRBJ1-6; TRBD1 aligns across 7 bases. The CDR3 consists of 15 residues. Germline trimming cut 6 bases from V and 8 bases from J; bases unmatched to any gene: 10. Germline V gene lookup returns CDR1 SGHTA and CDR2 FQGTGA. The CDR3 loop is CASRETGSRDSPLHF. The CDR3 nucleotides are TGTGCCAGCAGAGAGACAGGGTCAAGGGATTCACCCCTCCACTTT.

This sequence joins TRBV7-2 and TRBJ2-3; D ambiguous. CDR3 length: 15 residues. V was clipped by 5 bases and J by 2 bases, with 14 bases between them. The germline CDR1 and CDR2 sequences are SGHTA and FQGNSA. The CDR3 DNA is TGTGCCAGCAGCCCACCATCGGGTGCCACAGATACGCAGTATTTT. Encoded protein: CASSPPSGATDTQYF.

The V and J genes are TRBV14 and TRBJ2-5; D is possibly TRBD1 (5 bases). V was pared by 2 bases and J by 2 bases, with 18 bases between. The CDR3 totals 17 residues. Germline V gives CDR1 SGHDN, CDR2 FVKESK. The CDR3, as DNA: TGTGCCAGCAGCCAATTGTTATCGACAGTGGGGCAAGAGACCCAGTACTTC. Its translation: CASSQLLSTVGQETQYF.

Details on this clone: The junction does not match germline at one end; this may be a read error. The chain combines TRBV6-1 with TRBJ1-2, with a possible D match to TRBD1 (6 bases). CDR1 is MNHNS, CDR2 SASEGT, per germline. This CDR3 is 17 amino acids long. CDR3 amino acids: CASREGTRGLPLYGYTF. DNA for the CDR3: TGTGCCAGCAGAGAAGGGACAAGGGGCCTGCCCCTCTATGGCTACACCTTC.

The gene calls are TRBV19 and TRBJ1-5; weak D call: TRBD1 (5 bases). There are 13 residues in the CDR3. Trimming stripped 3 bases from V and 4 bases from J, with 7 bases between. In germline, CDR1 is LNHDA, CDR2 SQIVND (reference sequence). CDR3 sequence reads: CASSIGGNQPQHF. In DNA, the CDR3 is TGTGCCAGTAGTATCGGGGGTAATCAGCCCCAGCATTTT.

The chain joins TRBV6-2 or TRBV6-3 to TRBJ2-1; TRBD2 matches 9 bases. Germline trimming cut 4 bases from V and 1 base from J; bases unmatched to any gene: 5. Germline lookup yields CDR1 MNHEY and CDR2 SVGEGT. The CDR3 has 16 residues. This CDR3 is CASSWASGASYNEQFF. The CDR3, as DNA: TGTGCCAGCAGTTGGGCTAGCGGGGCATCCTACAATGAGCAGTTCTTC.

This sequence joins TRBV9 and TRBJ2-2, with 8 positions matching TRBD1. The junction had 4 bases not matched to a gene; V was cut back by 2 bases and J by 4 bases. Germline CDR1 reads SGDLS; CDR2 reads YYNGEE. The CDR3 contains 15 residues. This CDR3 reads CASSVQGAPTGELFF. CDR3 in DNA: TGTGCCAGCAGCGTCCAGGGGGCCCCCACCGGGGAGCTGTTTTTT.

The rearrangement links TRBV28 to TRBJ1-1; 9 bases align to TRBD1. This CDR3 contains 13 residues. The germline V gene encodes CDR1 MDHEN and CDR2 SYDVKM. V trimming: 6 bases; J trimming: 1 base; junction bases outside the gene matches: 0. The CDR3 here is CASRGQGNTEAFF. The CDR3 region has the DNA TGTGCCAGCAGGGGACAGGGGAACACTGAAGCTTTCTTT.

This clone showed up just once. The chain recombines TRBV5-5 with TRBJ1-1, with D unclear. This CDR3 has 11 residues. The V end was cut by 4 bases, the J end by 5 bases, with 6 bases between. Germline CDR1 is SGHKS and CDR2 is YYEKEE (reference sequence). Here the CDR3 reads CASSLETEAFF. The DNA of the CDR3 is TGTGCCAGCAGCCTAGAGACTGAAGCTTTCTTT.

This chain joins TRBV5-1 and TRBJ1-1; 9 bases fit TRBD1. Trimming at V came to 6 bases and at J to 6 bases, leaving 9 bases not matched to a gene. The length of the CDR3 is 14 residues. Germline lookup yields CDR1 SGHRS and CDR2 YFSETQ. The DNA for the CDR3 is TGCGCCAGCACCCCGGGACAGGGTACCTCTGAAGCTTTCTTT. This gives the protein CASTPGQGTSEAFF.

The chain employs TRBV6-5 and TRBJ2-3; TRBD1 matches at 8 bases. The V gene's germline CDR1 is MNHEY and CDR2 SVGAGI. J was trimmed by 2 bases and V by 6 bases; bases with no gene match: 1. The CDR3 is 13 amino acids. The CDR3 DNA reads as TGTGCCAGCAGGACAGGGGCCACAGATACGCAGTATTTT. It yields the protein CASRTGATDTQYF.

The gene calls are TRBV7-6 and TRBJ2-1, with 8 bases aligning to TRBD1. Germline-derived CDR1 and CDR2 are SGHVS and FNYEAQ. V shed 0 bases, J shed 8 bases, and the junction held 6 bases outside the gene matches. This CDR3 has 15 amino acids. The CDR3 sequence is CASSLAGQGGYEQFF. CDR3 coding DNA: TGTGCCAGCAGCTTAGCCGGACAGGGCGGGTATGAGCAGTTCTTC.